These T cell receptor beta chains were read from a single sample in a study of beta chain features in type 1 diabetes. The assay was immunoSEQ multiplex PCR, and TCRdb's table has in-frame clones only and misses some. The sample includes over 200,000 clones, roughly 11% of them seen just once. The specimen was naive CD4+ T cells from blood. The origin of the receptors is a man in his thirties or forties with type 1 diabetes. Each CDR3 is given with its conserved first and last residue. Fields, in order: J gene, clone size, V gene, D gene, CDR3 protein, CDR3 DNA. The D gene is left open where the match is weak. Only some rows state a clone size, as once, few, many or a class for expanded clones.

>TRBJ2-3|-|TRBV30|TRBD2
CAFRLSGATDTQYF
TGTGCCTTCCGACTTAGCGGGGCGACAGATACGCAGTATTTT
>TRBJ2-3|few|TRBV6-6|-
CASSPPGADTQYF
TGTGCCAGCAGCCCTCCGGGGGCAGATACGCAGTATTTT
>TRBJ2-7|few|TRBV2|-
CASSEGAYEQYF
TGTGCCAGCAGTGAGGGCGCCTACGAGCAGTACTTC
>TRBJ1-6|few|TRBV27|-
CASSRSQDRLSPLHF
TGTGCCAGCAGCCGAAGTCAAGACAGGCTTTCACCCCTCCACTTT
>TRBJ2-7|-|TRBV28|-
CASSGRYEQYF
TGTGCCAGCAGCGGGAGATACGAGCAGTACTTC
>TRBJ2-1|-|TRBV7-8|-
CASSSSVAAANEQFF
TGTGCCAGCAGCTCGTCGGTAGCGGCGGCCAATGAGCAGTTCTTC
>TRBJ2-1|few|TRBV14|-
CASSRRTRNEQFF
TGTGCCAGCAGCCGCAGGACTCGCAATGAGCAGTTCTTC
>TRBJ1-5|-|TRBV7-2|TRBD1
CASSPGQGSNQPQHF
TGTGCCAGCAGCCCGGGACAGGGAAGCAATCAGCCCCAGCATTTT
>TRBJ2-7|few|TRBV10-3|-
CAISRGGGAVYEQYF
TGTGCCATCAGTAGGGGAGGCGGGGCAGTGTACGAGCAGTACTTC
>TRBJ2-4|few|TRBV5-4|-
CASSLGWTNPKNIQYF
TGTGCCAGCAGTCTGGGTTGGACTAACCCCAAAAACATTCAGTACTTC
>TRBJ1-5|-|TRBV7-9|TRBD1
CASSLGQSNQPQHF
TGTGCCAGCAGCTTGGGACAGTCCAATCAGCCCCAGCATTTT
>TRBJ2-1|-|TRBV5-4|-
CASSSPGVYNEQFF
TGTGCCAGCAGCTCACCGGGGGTTTACAATGAGCAGTTCTTC
>TRBJ1-2|-|TRBV20-1|-
CSATRTGGYTF
TGCAGTGCTACGAGGACTGGGGGCTACACCTTC
>TRBJ2-2|few|TRBV9|TRBD1
CASSSTGKTTGELFF
TGTGCCAGCAGTTCGACAGGGAAAACCACCGGGGAGCTGTTTTTT
>TRBJ2-7|-|TRBV4-3|-
CASSQDVTGYEQYF
TGCGCCAGCAGCCAAGATGTTACAGGGTACGAGCAGTACTTC
>TRBJ2-5|-|TRBV7-7|TRBD2
CASSPGLAGGQETQYF
TGTGCTAGCAGCCCGGGACTAGCGGGGGGCCAAGAGACCCAGTACTTC
>TRBJ2-7|few|TRBV14|-
CASSRVITYEQYF
TGTGCCAGCAGCCGAGTAATTACCTACGAGCAGTACTTC
>TRBJ1-1|-|TRBV6-5|-
CASSWGGRGPEAFF
TGTGCCAGCAGTTGGGGGGGGCGAGGCCCTGAAGCTTTCTTT
>TRBJ2-1|few|TRBV29-1|TRBD2
CSVERRGGPSGNEQFF
TGCAGCGTTGAAAGGCGCGGGGGACCCTCGGGCAATGAGCAGTTCTTC
>TRBJ2-1|once|TRBV29-1|TRBD1
CSVEEDRGPGGEQFF
TGCAGCGTTGAGGAGGACAGGGGGCCCGGTGGTGAGCAGTTCTTC
>TRBJ2-3|-|TRBV7-2|TRBD2
CASSFRGTASGAYWDTQYF
TGTGCCAGCAGCTTCCGTGGGACCGCTAGCGGGGCGTATTGGGATACGCAGTATTTT
>TRBJ1-5|-|TRBV6-6|-
CASSPPRASNQPQHF
TGTGCCAGCAGCCCCCCCAGGGCCTCCAATCAGCCCCAGCATTTT
>TRBJ2-3|-|TRBV21-1|-
CASSPPGGPTDTQYF
TGTGCCAGCAGCCCCCCGGGGGGGCCTACAGATACGCAGTATTTT
>TRBJ1-1|-|TRBV18|TRBD1
CASSPGQPNTEAFF
TGTGCCAGCTCACCGGGACAGCCGAACACTGAAGCTTTCTTT
>TRBJ2-1|few|TRBV14|-
CASSQDSSASEQFF
TGTGCCAGCAGCCAAGATAGTAGTGCGTCTGAGCAGTTCTTC
>TRBJ2-3|-|TRBV29-1|-
CSVAVGRGTTDTQYF
TGCAGCGTTGCTGTTGGAAGGGGAACCACAGATACGCAGTATTTT
>TRBJ1-6|-|TRBV18|-
CASSFRDERDSPLHF
TGTGCCAGCTCATTCCGGGACGAGCGGGACTCACCCCTCCACTTT
>TRBJ1-6|few|TRBV7-9|-
CASSLREPGPLHF
TGTGCCAGCAGCTTACGGGAGCCGGGGCCCCTCCACTTT
>TRBJ2-2|few|TRBV29-1|TRBD1
CSASGQGSGELFF
TGCAGCGCCTCGGGACAGGGCTCCGGGGAGCTGTTTTTT
>TRBJ2-1|few|TRBV20-1|TRBD2
CSAAGVEEQFF
TGCAGTGCCGCGGGAGTAGAAGAGCAGTTCTTC
>TRBJ1-2|-|TRBV11-2|TRBD1
CASSLLTIGTGGLDYGYTF
TGTGCCAGCAGCTTGCTGACCATTGGGACAGGCGGGCTGGACTATGGCTACACCTTC
>TRBJ2-5|-|TRBV6-1|-
CASTRQTQETQYF
TGTGCCAGCACCCGACAGACCCAAGAGACCCAGTACTTC
>TRBJ2-2|-|TRBV7-2|TRBD1
CASSRQGVIVGELFF
TGTGCCAGCAGCAGACAGGGCGTTATCGTCGGGGAGCTGTTTTTT
>TRBJ2-5|-|TRBV12-5|-
CASGLDPRETQYF
TGTGCTAGTGGTTTGGATCCTAGGGAGACCCAGTACTTC
>TRBJ1-1|few|TRBV11-2|-
CASSSIRGQSEAFF
TGTGCCAGCAGCTCGATCCGAGGACAGTCTGAAGCTTTCTTT
>TRBJ2-5|-|TRBV18|-
CASSPGSRPQETQYF
TGTGCCAGCTCACCTGGCTCCAGGCCCCAAGAGACCCAGTACTTC
>TRBJ1-2|-|TRBV30|-
CAWTPPANYGYTF
TGTGCCTGGACCCCCCCCGCTAACTATGGCTACACCTTC
>TRBJ1-4|few|TRBV5-1|-
CASSYGPPSGEKLFF
TGCGCCAGCAGCTACGGTCCGCCGTCTGGTGAAAAACTGTTTTTT
>TRBJ2-5|few|TRBV5-1|-
CASSLPGTSEETQYF
TGCGCCAGCAGCTTGCCGGGGACATCAGAAGAGACCCAGTACTTC
>TRBJ2-7|few|TRBV7-2|-
CASSLSLQRGVYF
TGTGCCAGCAGCTTAAGTCTGCAGCGAGGCGTGTACTTC
>TRBJ1-2|few|TRBV29-1|-
CSVAGGTF
-
>TRBJ1-2|-|TRBV7-2|TRBD1
CASSRGLDYGYTF
TGTGCCAGCAGCAGGGGGCTGGACTATGGCTACACCTTC
>TRBJ1-2|few|TRBV4-2|-
CASSQVLAYGYTF
TGTGCCAGCAGCCAAGTCTTGGCCTATGGCTACACCTTC
>TRBJ2-7|-|TRBV5-6|TRBD1
CASSDATGAYEQYF
TGTGCCAGCAGCGATGCGACAGGGGCCTACGAGCAGTACTTC
>TRBJ2-7|few|TRBV5-1|-
CASSLGQGGNWQYF
TGCGCCAGCAGCTTGGGACAGGGAGGCAATTGGCAGTACTTC
>TRBJ1-5|-|TRBV30|-
CAWSRQGNQPQHF
TGTGCCTGGAGCCGCCAGGGCAATCAGCCCCAGCATTTT
>TRBJ1-6|few|TRBV9|-
CASSPEHSPLHF
TGTGCCAGCAGCCCTGAGCATTCACCCCTCCACTTT
>TRBJ1-2|-|TRBV6-1|-
CASSVFQFYGYTF
TGTGCCAGCAGTGTGTTTCAGTTCTATGGCTACACCTTC
>TRBJ2-1|-|TRBV6-4|-
CASSVGGARDEQFF
TGTGCCAGCAGTGTTGGAGGGGCGCGGGATGAGCAGTTCTTC
>TRBJ1-5|-|TRBV2|-
CASSNRGTRNQPQHF
TGTGCCAGCAGTAATAGGGGGACACGCAATCAGCCCCAGCATTTT
>TRBJ2-3|few|TRBV7-6|-
CASSVMGGKTDTQYF
TGTGCCAGCAGCGTCATGGGGGGAAAAACGGATACGCAGTATTTT